The 3 T cell receptor beta chains presented below share a single source sample, sequenced in a study of control samples from healthy donors and cancer patients. The assay was immunoSEQ multiplex PCR, and TCRdb's table has in-frame clones only and misses some. The sample lists some 120,000 clones, 90% occurring once. Sequencing was performed on blood. The receptor set was obtained from a man younger than 35 in good health.

The genes are TRBV7-3 and TRBJ2-2, with D tentatively TRBD1 (5 bases). The CDR3 runs 15 residues. Germline V gives CDR1 SGHTA, CDR2 FQGTGA. The germline V and J ends were trimmed by 3 bases and 5 bases, with 13 bases remaining between them. Here the CDR3 DNA reads TGTGCCAGCAGCTTTTTAGGGGTTGGGACCGGGGAGCTGTTTTTT. Translated, it gives CASSFLGVGTGELFF.

The chain has TRBV5-1 and TRBJ2-5; weak D call: TRBD1 (5 bases). Germline V gene data show CDR1 as SGHRS and CDR2 as YFSETQ. V was shortened by 3 bases and J by 5 bases, with 17 bases between the two germline ends. This CDR3 comprises 15 residues. CDR3 amino acids: CASSWIRVEEETQYF. The DNA for the CDR3 is TGCGCCAGCAGCTGGATCAGGGTCGAGGAGGAGACCCAGTACTTC. Combining the CDR3 with reference TRBV5-1 and TRBJ2-5 gives the whole variable domain KAGVTQTPRYLIKTRGQQVTLSCSPISGHRSVSWYQQTPGQGLQFLFEYFSETQRNKGNFPGRFSGRQFSNSRSEMNVSTLELGDSALYLCASSWIRVEEETQYFGPGTRLLVL.

V and J are TRBV6-1 and TRBJ2-6, with TRBD1 matching 7 bases. In germline, CDR1 is MNHNS, CDR2 SASEGT. The V segment lost 4 bases and the J segment 6 bases; nucleotides outside the gene matches: 15. The CDR3 sequence is 18 residues long. The CDR3 DNA sequence: TGTGCCAGCAGTGGGGACAGCGCAACTGTCCTGGTGGCCAACGTCCTGACTTTC. Protein: CASSGDSATVLVANVLTF.